Listed below are T cell receptor beta chains from one sample, sequenced in a study of Graves' ophthalmopathy and Graves' hyperthyroidism. In TCRdb, the multiplex PCR reads were re-called with MiXCR into one record per CDR3 protein. Here the sample spans more than 550,000 distinct CDR3 sequences, about 41% being singletons. The sequenced sample consisted of peripheral blood. Receptors originate from an adult man with Graves' ophthalmopathy. The CDR3 runs from the conserved cysteine through the conserved F or W. A D gene is named only where the DNA matches it firmly. Some rows have no size entry. The others give once, few or many, or a class for an expanded clone.

size	V	D	J	CDR3	DNA
few	TRBV27	NA	TRBJ2-7	CASSLGVGEYF	TGTGCCAGCAGTTTAGGGGTCGGGGAGTACTTC
NA	TRBV5-5	TRBD1	TRBJ2-7	CASSLPFMTGTYEQYF	TGTGCCAGCAGCTTGCCGTTTATGACAGGGACCTACGAGCAGTACTTC
NA	TRBV19	TRBD1	TRBJ1-5	CASGTGGGGNQPQHF	TGTGCTTCCGGGACAGGGGGAGGCGGCAATCAGCCCCAGCATTTT
NA	TRBV7-9	NA	TRBJ2-7	CASSFGTGGPSSYEQYF	TGTGCCAGCAGCTTCGGGACTGGCGGACCAAGCTCCTACGAGCAGTACTTC
NA	TRBV25-1	TRBD1	TRBJ1-4	CASSHTPGQQNEKLFF	TGTGCCAGCAGTCACACTCCGGGACAGCAAAATGAAAAACTGTTTTTT
NA	TRBV2	NA	TRBJ1-2	CASYDRPTGYTF	TGTGCCAGCTACGACAGGCCGACGGGCTACACCTTC
many	TRBV11-2	NA	TRBJ2-7	CASSPTRTYEQYF	TGTGCCAGCAGCCCCACCAGGACCTACGAGCAGTACTTC
NA	TRBV2	TRBD1	TRBJ2-2	CASTNYGQANTGELFF	TGTGCCAGCACCAACTACGGACAGGCTAACACCGGGGAGCTGTTTTTT
many	TRBV7-2	NA	TRBJ1-4	CASSLAGAQNEKLFF	TGTGCCAGCAGCTTAGCCGGGGCGCAAAATGAAAAACTGTTTTTT
few	TRBV19	NA	TRBJ2-7	CASSIWGGGDYEQYF	TGTGCCAGTAGTATATGGGGAGGGGGAGACTACGAGCAGTACTTC
many	TRBV5-1	NA	TRBJ2-5	CASSLATEETQYF	TGCGCCAGCAGCTTGGCCACGGAAGAGACCCAGTACTTC
many	TRBV25-1	NA	TRBJ1-3	CASSELNLGSGNTIYF	TGTGCCAGCAGTGAACTAAACCTGGGCTCTGGAAACACCATATATTTT
NA	TRBV5-1	TRBD2	TRBJ2-7	CASSLGLAGRSYEQYF	TGCGCCAGCAGCTTGGGGCTAGCGGGGCGCTCCTACGAGCAGTACTTC
many	TRBV10-3	NA	TRBJ2-5	CASQVGSGQETQYF	TGTGCCTCACAGGTTGGGTCGGGGCAAGAGACCCAGTACTTC
few	TRBV5-4	NA	TRBJ2-7	CASSSVGTYEQYF	TGTGCCAGCAGCTCCGTCGGGACTTACGAGCAGTACTTC
many	TRBV20-1	NA	TRBJ1-6	CSARRAADSPLHF	TGCAGTGCCAGGCGGGCAGCGGATTCACCCCTCCACTTT
NA	TRBV11-2	NA	TRBJ1-2	CASSLWDSGGYTF	TGTGCCAGCAGCTTATGGGACTCCGGGGGCTACACCTTC
NA	TRBV10-3	TRBD1	TRBJ1-1	CAISEPGGHEAFF	TGTGCCATCAGTGAGCCAGGGGGCCATGAAGCTTTCTTT